In its sample, the clone carrying this TCR beta chain was seen a few times. This sample stems from a study of CD8 T cells in Susac syndrome. Study-level information: Among the Susac syndrome patients sequenced, 5 or 6 had active disease and fewer than 10 were in remission.

cDNA came from around 0.5 to 1 ug RNA primed by random hexamers. Amplification of TCR beta CDR3 was carried out by immunoSEQ multiplex PCR, which covered 54 Vbeta and 13 Jbeta segments. TCRdb analysed the immunoSEQ multiplex PCR reads with MiXCR anew, one entry per CDR3 protein. The sample shows 120,000 to 150,000 distinct CDR3 sequences, approximately 95% of them seen only once. The trim removed 1 base at V and 0 bases at J, leaving 0 bases unmatched. The CDR3 runs 14 residues. Germline V gene sequence: CDR1 DFQATT, CDR2 SNEGSKA (reference sequence). This sequence originates from a human donor with Susac syndrome. The chain joins TRBV20-1 to TRBJ2-1, with 7 bases matching TRBD2. The sample was CD4+ T cells from PBMCs. The CDR3 spells CSARGGSSYNEQFF. The CDR3 DNA sequence: TGCAGTGCTAGAGGCGGGAGCTCCTACAATGAGCAGTTCTTC.